One sample yielded the 26 T cell receptor beta chains listed below, sequenced in a study of T cell changes during pregnancy in multiple sclerosis. Only in-frame clones appear in the TCRdb table, and some are missing; sequencing was by immunoSEQ multiplex PCR. This sample has roughly 100,000 clones, with about nine tenths found just once. This specimen was peripheral blood, taken after pregnancy. Receptor source: a female donor in good health, enrolled as a control in a pregnancy study.

The genes are TRBV4-2 and TRBJ1-1; D is perhaps TRBD1 (6 bases). Deletions cut 2 bases from V and 3 bases from J, with 7 bases between. Per the germline V gene, CDR1 is LGHNA and CDR2 is YNFKEQ. This CDR3 has 13 residues. The CDR3 loop reads CASSQHRDTEAFF. The CDR3 DNA follows: TGTGCCAGCAGCCAACACAGGGACACTGAAGCTTTCTTT.

The chain links TRBV4-3 to TRBJ2-1; TRBD2 aligns across 9 bases. CDR3 length equals 15 residues. Germline CDR1 is LGHNA and CDR2 is YSLEER. V lost 0 bases to trimming and J lost 11 bases; unmatched junction nucleotides: 8. The CDR3 loop reads CASSQDQGLAGQQFF. In nucleotides, the CDR3 is TGCGCCAGCAGCCAAGATCAGGGGCTAGCGGGGCAGCAGTTCTTC.

V and J are TRBV2 and TRBJ1-6, with unresolved D. The CDR3 has 14 amino acids. V was trimmed by 4 bases and J by 8 bases, leaving 12 bases between them. CDR1 is SNHLY and CDR2 is FYNNEI in the germline V gene. Here the CDR3 DNA reads TGTGCCAGCAGTGTAACTCATATAGATTCACCCCTCCACTTT. Its translation is CASSVTHIDSPLHF.

This chain uses TRBV7-9 with TRBJ1-5, with TRBD1 matching over 7 bases. J gave up 3 bases and V 5 bases, and 10 bases lay outside the gene matches. The length of the CDR3 is 16 residues. Germline CDR1 is SEHNR and CDR2 is FQNEAQ (reference sequence). The CDR3 nucleotides read TGTGCCAGCAGCCCGCGGGGACAGCTAAACAATCAGCCCCAGCATTTT. Its protein product is CASSPRGQLNNQPQHF. Complete variable domain (other parts from reference TRBV7-9 and TRBJ1-5): DTGVSQNPRHKITKRGQNVTFRCDPISEHNRLYWYRQTLGQGPEFLTYFQNEAQLEKSRLLSDRFSAERPKGSFSTLEIQRTEQGDSAMYLCASSPRGQLNNQPQHFGDGTRLSIL.

The chain employs TRBV7-2 and TRBJ2-1, with 10 bases fitting TRBD2. The CDR3 totals 17 residues. Germline V CDR1 and CDR2: SGHTA, FQGNSA. After removal of 0 bases from V and 2 bases from J, the junction contained 4 bases not matched to a gene. The CDR3 coding sequence is TGTGCCAGCAGCTTAGCCCAGCGGGGGGGGCCCTACAATGAGCAGTTCTTC. It codes for CASSLAQRGGPYNEQFF.

The chain carries TRBV27 and TRBJ1-2; no reliable D call. Germline CDR1 is MNHEY and CDR2 is SMNVEV (reference sequence). Trimming cost V 1 base and J 4 bases, with 10 bases left between them. The CDR3 has 14 residues. CDR3 sequence: CASSLYPDSYGYTF. CDR3 nucleotides: TGTGCCAGCAGTTTATATCCGGACTCCTATGGCTACACCTTC.

This clone was recorded a few times. V is TRBV29-1 and J is TRBJ1-1; D not resolved. Germline V gene lookup returns CDR1 SQVTM and CDR2 ANQGSEA. The CDR3 totals 13 residues. V gave up 3 bases and J gave up 1 base, with 9 bases separating them. For the CDR3, the DNA is TGCAGCGTTGATGCGGGCAGGAACACTGAAGCTTTCTTT. This sequence encodes CSVDAGRNTEAFF.

This clone was seen just once. The chain links TRBV2 to TRBJ2-1; a possible D gene is TRBD1 (5 bases). This CDR3 region has 13 residues. Trimming took off 4 bases at V and 9 bases at J, with 13 bases between the two ends. Germline V gene lookup returns CDR1 SNHLY and CDR2 FYNNEI. The CDR3 protein is CASSVSREGEQFF. The CDR3 region has the DNA TGTGCCAGCAGTGTAAGCAGGGAAGGTGAGCAGTTCTTC.

This chain links TRBV6-5 with TRBJ2-7; 9 bases agree with TRBD1. The CDR3 extends over 16 amino acids. Per germline, CDR1 MNHEY and CDR2 SVGAGI. Trimming removed 0 bases from V and 3 bases from J; junction bases left unmatched: 6. CDR3 DNA sequence: TGTGCCAGCAGTTACTCACGACCGGGACAGGGCTACGAGCAGTACTTC. Its protein is CASSYSRPGQGYEQYF.

The CDR3 bases are TGTGCCAGCGGGACTAGCGGGGGGAAATACAATGAGCAGTTCTTC. It encodes CASGTSGGKYNEQFF. The V gene is TRBV7-3, the J gene TRBJ2-1; 15 bases agree with TRBD2. Germline V gene data show CDR1 as SGHTA and CDR2 as FQGTGA. CDR3 length equals 15 residues. J was trimmed by 4 bases and V by 8 bases; bases with no gene match: 3.

This sequence joins TRBV2 and TRBJ1-5; D gene ambiguous. V lost 0 bases, J lost 7 bases, and 10 bases lay in between. The CDR3 totals 14 residues. The germline V gene has CDR1 SNHLY and CDR2 FYNNEI. For the CDR3, the DNA is TGTGCCAGCAGTGAAGCGCTAGGTGGACAGCCCCAGCATTTT. Encoded protein: CASSEALGGQPQHF. The full variable domain, rest sourced from reference TRBV2 and TRBJ1-5, is EPEVTQTPSHQVTQMGQEVILRCVPISNHLYFYWYRQILGQKVEFLVSFYNNEISEKSEIFDDQFSVERPDGSNFTLKIRSTKLEDSAMYFCASSEALGGQPQHFGDGTRLSIL.

The chain employs TRBV7-2 and TRBJ2-5; TRBD1 is a possible D gene (6 bases). Germline V gives CDR1 SGHTA, CDR2 FQGNSA. Trimming pared 3 bases from V and 3 bases from J, leaving 11 bases between. The CDR3 is made up of 14 amino acids. The CDR3 nucleotides are TGTGCCAGCAGCTTCCTAAACAGGGAAGAGACCCAGTACTTC. This translates into CASSFLNREETQYF.

The genes are TRBV19 and TRBJ1-1, with D uncertain. Germline V gene sequence: CDR1 LNHDA, CDR2 SQIVND (reference sequence). CDR3 length equals 13 residues. Between the trimmed V and J ends, which lost 3 bases and 1 base, there was a span of 6 bases. The CDR3 DNA sequence: TGTGCCAGTAGTATGTTCAGGAACACTGAAGCTTTCTTT. It is translated as CASSMFRNTEAFF.

This chain uses TRBV11-3 with TRBJ2-3; 8 bases fit TRBD1. Per the germline V gene, CDR1 is SGHNT and CDR2 is YENEEA. CDR3 size: 16 residues. V gave up 1 base and J gave up 1 base; unmatched junction bases: 4. The CDR3 nucleotides read TGTGCCAGCAGCTTAGGAGACAGGGGTGGCACAGATACGCAGTATTTT. The encoded protein is CASSLGDRGGTDTQYF. The full variable domain, rest sourced from reference TRBV11-3 and TRBJ2-3, is EAGVVQSPRYKIIEKKQPVAFWCNPISGHNTLYWYLQNLGQGPELLIRYENEEAVDDSQLPKDRFSAERLKGVDSTLKIQPAELGDSAVYLCASSLGDRGGTDTQYFGPGTRLTVL.

The chain employs TRBV27 and TRBJ1-1; D gene unclear. Trimming left V 5 bases short and J 0 bases short, with 7 bases between. CDR1 MNHEY and CDR2 SMNVEV come from the germline V gene (reference sequence). CDR3 length: 13 residues. The CDR3 DNA follows: TGTGCCAGCAGTAGATACATGAACACTGAAGCTTTCTTT. Translating it yields CASSRYMNTEAFF.

V and J are TRBV6-1 and TRBJ1-5; 8 positions agree with TRBD1. V gave up 1 base and J gave up 0 bases; unmatched junction bases: 2. CDR3 length equals 16 residues. Germline V gene data show CDR1 as MNHNS and CDR2 as SASEGT. CDR3 amino acids: CASSEGTGISNQPQHF. The CDR3 region has the DNA TGTGCCAGCAGTGAAGGGACAGGGATTAGCAATCAGCCCCAGCATTTT.

The rearrangement uses TRBV27 and TRBJ2-7; 12 bases align to TRBD2. The CDR3 is 15 residues long. Trimming took 3 bases from V and 5 from J; bases not matched to a gene: 5. The germline V gene has CDR1 MNHEY and CDR2 SMNVEV (reference sequence). Here the CDR3 reads CASSFLAGGPHEQYF. The CDR3 DNA follows: TGTGCCAGCAGTTTTCTAGCGGGGGGGCCCCACGAGCAGTACTTC.

This rearrangement joins TRBV30 to TRBJ1-4; TRBD1 aligns across 9 bases. The V and J ends lost 5 bases and 8 bases, in that order; junction bases with no gene match: 3. Germline-derived CDR1 and CDR2 are GTSNPN and SVGIG (reference sequence). The CDR3 extends over 12 amino acids. CDR3 loop: CAWSTGGEKLFF. As DNA, the CDR3 is TGTGCCTGGTCGACAGGGGGAGAAAAACTGTTTTTT.

The genes are TRBV5-5 and TRBJ2-5, with D perhaps TRBD2 (6 bases). The CDR3 spans 17 residues. Germline loops: CDR1 SGHKS, CDR2 YYEKEE (reference sequence). V was cut by 0 bases and J by 2 bases, with 17 bases left in between. DNA for the CDR3: TGTGCCAGCAGCTTGGCGGGCGGGGTAGGGCCACAAGAGACCCAGTACTTC. It translates to CASSLAGGVGPQETQYF.

The chain joins TRBV6-1 to TRBJ1-3; D uncertain. V lost 0 bases and J lost 6, with 9 bases in between. The CDR3 runs to 14 residues. CDR1 and CDR2 from the germline V gene are MNHNS and SASEGT. The CDR3 DNA reads TGTGCCAGCAGTGAAGCGTGGCAATCAAACACCATATATTTT. It yields the protein CASSEAWQSNTIYF.

The genes are TRBV6-5 and TRBJ1-6; no definite D call. The CDR3 is 13 residues long. Trimming took off 5 bases at V and 7 bases at J, with 9 bases between the two ends. Per the germline V gene, CDR1 is MNHEY and CDR2 is SVGAGI. The CDR3, as DNA: TGTGCCAGCAGTCTAACGCCGAATTCACCCCTCCACTTT. It encodes CASSLTPNSPLHF.

CDR3: CASSSTPWGGTRRGNTIYF. DNA for the CDR3: TGTGCCAGCAGCTCCACACCTTGGGGCGGGACCCGACGTGGAAACACCATATATTTT. V is TRBV28 and J is TRBJ1-3, with a possible D match to TRBD1 (5 bases). CDR3 length: 19 residues. Germline CDR1 reads MDHEN; CDR2 reads SYDVKM. The V end was cut by 6 bases, the J end by 3 bases, with 27 bases between.

This chain joins TRBV19 and TRBJ2-4, with 8 bases identical to TRBD1. CDR3 length equals 16 residues. Germline lookup yields CDR1 LNHDA and CDR2 SQIVND (reference sequence). V gave up 5 bases and J gave up 0 bases; unmatched junction bases: 6. The CDR3 nucleotides are TGTGCCAGTAGTCCGACAGGGGACTTAGCCAAAAACATTCAGTACTTC. Its translation: CASSPTGDLAKNIQYF.

The chain has TRBV15 and TRBJ2-2, with D uncertain. V lost 3 bases and J 6 bases, leaving 11 bases between the germline ends. CDR1 is LNHNV, CDR2 YYDKDF, per germline (reference sequence). The CDR3 loop spans 14 amino acids. The CDR3 DNA is TGTGCCACCAGCAGTCCTACTCGAGCCGGGGAGCTGTTTTTT. This gives the protein CATSSPTRAGELFF.

This clone appeared a single time. This chain uses TRBV5-4 with TRBJ2-7, with D unresolved. The V gene's germline CDR1 is SGHNT and CDR2 YYREEE (reference sequence). V shed 4 bases and J shed 5 bases, with 7 bases lying between them. The CDR3 extends over 11 amino acids. The CDR3 bases are TGTGCCAGCAGCGACACGCACGAGCAGTACTTC. Protein sequence: CASSDTHEQYF.

The chain links TRBV7-9 to TRBJ2-2, with 7 bases identical to TRBD1. Germline assignment: CDR1 SEHNR and CDR2 FQNEAQ (reference sequence). V gave up 3 bases and J gave up 5 bases; unmatched junction bases: 9. The CDR3 covers 16 residues. CDR3 amino acids: CASSFATGTLTGELFF. CDR3 DNA: TGTGCCAGCAGCTTTGCGACAGGGACCCTAACCGGGGAGCTGTTTTTT. The complete variable domain, with remaining parts taken from reference TRBV7-9 and TRBJ2-2, reads DTGVSQNPRHKITKRGQNVTFRCDPISEHNRLYWYRQTLGQGPEFLTYFQNEAQLEKSRLLSDRFSAERPKGSFSTLEIQRTEQGDSAMYLCASSFATGTLTGELFFGEGSRLTVL.